Presented here are 22 T cell receptor beta chains from one specimen sequenced in a study of liver allograft versus peripheral blood T cells (dated by TCRdb to between 2020 and 2021). At the level of the whole study: The study compared the T cell receptor repertoires present in transplanted livers with the repertoires present in the peripheral blood of liver transplant recipients.

TCRdb lists the instrument as Illumina MiSeq. TCRdb reprocessed the public reads (quality trimming at Q25 with fastp, clone calling with MiXCR) and kept in-frame beta chains. Rows are unified per CDR3 protein, each entry keeping the most common DNA and genes. The sample has roughly 13,000 distinct CDR3 sequences on record, 20% to 25% of them singletons. In total, the top ten clones hold less than 6% of the sample. These receptor sequences come from a human patient who had a liver transplant. It is possible that, after a transplant, some T cells come from the graft donor.

This clonotype has a handful of counts. This chain joins TRBV20-1 and TRBJ2-1; D ambiguous. Per the germline V gene, CDR1 is DFQATT and CDR2 is SNEGSKA (reference sequence). The CDR3 is made up of 13 amino acids. Trimming pared 6 bases from V and 4 bases from J, leaving 13 bases between. The CDR3 DNA sequence: TGCAGTGCAATGACTCCTCGGTACAATGAGCAGTTCTTC. It yields the protein CSAMTPRYNEQFF.

This clonotype was counted at least ten times. This chain connects TRBV6-1 to TRBJ1-2, with D maybe TRBD1 (6 bases). CDR1 is MNHNS, CDR2 SASEGT, per germline. Trimming pared 3 bases from V and 4 bases from J, leaving 12 bases between. The CDR3 is 14 residues long. This chain's CDR3 is CASSERRQAYGYTF. As DNA, the CDR3 is TGTGCCAGCAGTGAGAGGAGACAGGCCTATGGCTACACCTTC.

This clonotype is medium-sized (0.01 to 0.1%) by share. The rearrangement joins TRBV18 to TRBJ1-2, with D uncertain. Deletions cut 4 bases from V and 4 bases from J, with 19 bases between. The CDR3 is 16 amino acids. The germline V gene encodes CDR1 KGHSH and CDR2 LQKENI. As DNA, the CDR3 is TGTGCCAGCTCACTGCGGCAGGTCCCCTCTGCCTATGGCTACACCTTC. Translating it yields CASSLRQVPSAYGYTF. The complete variable domain, with remaining parts taken from reference TRBV18 and TRBJ1-2, reads NAGVMQNPRHLVRRRGQEARLRCSPMKGHSHVYWYRQLPEEGLKFMVYLQKENIIDESGMPKERFSAEFPKEGPSILRIQQVVRGDSAAYFCASSLRQVPSAYGYTFGSGTRLTVV.

The chain uses TRBV20-1 and TRBJ1-6; possibly TRBD1 for D (6 bases). Germline CDR1 reads DFQATT; CDR2 reads SNEGSKA (reference sequence). V gave up 0 bases and J gave up 7 bases, with 7 bases separating them. The CDR3 consists of 13 residues. The CDR3 here is CSARDRGNSPLHF. The CDR3 nucleotides are TGCAGTGCTAGAGATAGGGGGAATTCACCCCTCCACTTT.

This clonotype appeared many times. The CDR3 DNA is TGTGCCAGCAGCCCGGGACAGGGTGAAGGCTACACCTTC. It specifies CASSPGQGEGYTF. The chain is built from TRBV7-2 and TRBJ1-2; 9 nucleotides line up with TRBD1. Germline-derived CDR1 and CDR2 are SGHTA and FQGNSA. V shed 5 bases, J shed 8 bases, and the junction held 6 bases outside the gene matches. This CDR3 spans 13 amino acids.

This clonotype was found many times. The gene calls are TRBV7-2 and TRBJ1-2; weak D call: TRBD1 (5 bases). The ends were cut back, 5 bases at V and 5 bases at J, with 18 bases in the middle. The CDR3 sequence is 15 residues long. Per the germline V gene, CDR1 is SGHTA and CDR2 is FQGNSA. The CDR3 DNA follows: TGTGCCAGCAGCCCGCAGTGGGGGTCTGATTATGGCTACACCTTC. Translating gives CASSPQWGSDYGYTF.

This clonotype was seen more than once but under ten times. The rearrangement uses TRBV28 and TRBJ1-1; a possible D gene is TRBD1 (5 bases). V lost 5 bases and J 1 base, leaving 17 bases between the germline ends. The CDR3 is 16 residues long. CDR1 and CDR2 (germline): MDHEN, SYDVKM. CDR3 in amino acids: CASSPRGELSNTEAFF. The CDR3 DNA is TGTGCCAGCAGTCCTAGGGGCGAGTTATCGAACACTGAAGCTTTCTTT.

The rearrangement joins TRBV7-9 to TRBJ1-3, with D possibly matching TRBD1 (5 bases). The CDR3 extends over 14 amino acids. V lost 8 bases to trimming and J lost 0 bases, with 11 bases between them. The germline CDR1 and CDR2 sequences are SEHNR and FQNEAQ (reference sequence). CDR3 loop: CASEGPSSGNTIYF. CDR3 nucleotide sequence: TGTGCCAGCGAGGGACCGAGCTCTGGAAACACCATATATTTT.

This clonotype qualifies as medium-sized. The gene calls are TRBV18 and TRBJ2-3, with D perhaps given as TRBD1 or TRBD2 (5 bases each). The germline V gene encodes CDR1 KGHSH and CDR2 LQKENI. There are 14 residues in the CDR3. With 6 bases removed from V and 4 bases from J, the gap between germline ends came to 14 bases. The CDR3 sequence is CASSPARDADTQYF. The CDR3 nucleotides are TGTGCCAGCTCCCCGGCGAGGGACGCAGATACGCAGTATTTT.

The sample holds a few counts of this clonotype. This chain connects TRBV6-5 to TRBJ1-1, with no clear D. The ends were cut back, 7 bases at V and 4 bases at J, with 7 bases in the middle. This CDR3 comprises 11 residues. CDR1 is MNHEY, CDR2 SVGAGI, per germline. The CDR3 nucleotides are TGTGCCAGCACTGGGTCCACTGAAGCTTTCTTT. Translated, it gives CASTGSTEAFF.

This clonotype was recorded a few times. The rearrangement joins TRBV25-1 to TRBJ2-7; no clear D. This CDR3 region has 11 residues. Germline CDR1 is MGHDK and CDR2 is SYGVNS. V was clipped by 7 bases and J by 3 bases, with 7 bases between them. The CDR3 reads CASKPGYEQYF. In DNA, the CDR3 is TGTGCCAGCAAACCGGGCTACGAGCAGTACTTC.

The V gene is TRBV11-2, the J gene TRBJ1-4, with 7 bases lining up with TRBD1. Trimming cost V 5 bases and J 0 bases; bases outside gene matches: 12. Looked up from germline, CDR1 is SGHAT and CDR2 is FQNNGV. The CDR3 has 18 residues. CDR3 bases: TGTGCCAGCAGCCCCAGGGGGGCGAGAGTAGCAACTAATGAAAAACTGTTTTTT. This encodes CASSPRGARVATNEKLFF.

Relative to its sample, this clonotype is medium-sized (0.01 to 0.1%). The chain links TRBV6-6 to TRBJ1-4; D is perhaps TRBD1 (5 bases). V lost 2 bases to trimming and J lost 5 bases, with 15 bases between them. Germline CDR1 is MNHNY and CDR2 is SVGAGI (reference sequence). The CDR3 contains 16 residues. CDR3 sequence: CASSYATGEGNEKLFF. CDR3 coding DNA: TGTGCCAGCAGTTACGCGACCGGGGAGGGGAATGAAAAACTGTTTTTT.

This clonotype is labeled as medium-sized. This chain connects TRBV6-1 to TRBJ1-1; TRBD1 is a possible D gene (5 bases). Per the germline V gene, CDR1 is MNHNS and CDR2 is SASEGT. This CDR3 has 13 amino acids. The V end was cut by 4 bases, the J end by 0 bases, with 6 bases between. The DNA of the CDR3 is TGTGCCAGCAGTGGGGGGATGAACACTGAAGCTTTCTTT. Its protein product is CASSGGMNTEAFF.

By share of the sample, this clonotype is medium-sized (0.01 to 0.1%). This chain connects TRBV18 to TRBJ1-1, with D uncertain. Trimming shortened V by 8 bases and J by 1 base, and 11 bases separated the two germline ends. The CDR3 extends over 13 amino acids. Germline assignment: CDR1 KGHSH and CDR2 LQKENI. CDR3 DNA: TGTGCCAGCGAAGAGGAACGGAACACTGAAGCTTTCTTT. It is translated as CASEEERNTEAFF.

This chain joins TRBV18 and TRBJ2-1; D is uncertain. Germline values: CDR1 KGHSH, CDR2 LQKENI. This CDR3 region has 12 residues. Between the trimmed V and J ends, which lost 3 bases and 7 bases, there was a span of 7 bases. CDR3 region: CASSPEMNEQFF. The CDR3 DNA reads as TGTGCCAGCTCACCTGAAATGAATGAGCAGTTCTTC.

The chain is built from TRBV18 and TRBJ1-4; D is ambiguous. With 3 bases removed from V and 12 bases from J, the gap between germline ends came to 11 bases. CDR1 is KGHSH, CDR2 LQKENI, per germline. This CDR3 spans 12 amino acids. As DNA, the CDR3 is TGTGCCAGCTCACCCGACGGCGGGGAACTGTTTTTT. It codes for CASSPDGGELFF.

This clonotype was seen ten or more times. The V gene is TRBV19, the J gene TRBJ1-2; no firm D call. CDR1 and CDR2 (germline): LNHDA, SQIVND (reference sequence). The ends were cut back, 3 bases at V and 3 bases at J, with 5 bases in the middle. CDR3 size: 12 residues. This chain's CDR3 is CASSIADYGYTF. The CDR3 DNA follows: TGTGCCAGTAGTATCGCGGACTATGGCTACACCTTC.

This clonotype is categorized as medium-sized. J is TRBJ1-2 and V is TRBV6-1; D is ambiguous. With 6 bases removed from V and 2 bases from J, the gap between germline ends came to 7 bases. The CDR3 loop spans 12 amino acids. Germline lookup yields CDR1 MNHNS and CDR2 SASEGT. CDR3 loop: CASSLDNYGYTF. The CDR3 bases are TGTGCCAGCAGCTTGGACAACTATGGCTACACCTTC.

This clonotype is classed as medium-sized. The V gene is TRBV29-1, the J gene TRBJ1-1; the D gene is possibly TRBD1 (5 bases). In germline, CDR1 is SQVTM, CDR2 ANQGSEA. Between the trimmed V and J ends, which lost 6 bases and 1 base, there was a span of 15 bases. The CDR3 has 14 amino acids. CDR3: CSVHRGTANTEAFF. CDR3 coding DNA: TGCAGCGTACACCGAGGGACGGCGAACACTGAAGCTTTCTTT.

This clonotype was seen many times. V gene TRBV6-5 combines with J gene TRBJ1-2; a weak D match, TRBD1 (6 bases). V lost 6 bases to trimming and J lost 0 bases, with 8 bases between them. The CDR3 is 13 amino acids. CDR1 and CDR2 from the germline V gene are MNHEY and SVGAGI. The CDR3 coding sequence is TGTGCCAGCAGCCGGACAGCTAACTATGGCTACACCTTC. Its translation is CASSRTANYGYTF.

Comments on this clonotype: A single base is all that separates this from a far larger clone, so a read error is likely. This chain connects TRBV6-2 or TRBV6-3 to TRBJ2-6; D could derive from TRBD1 or TRBD2 (5 bases each). The CDR3 runs 17 residues. V was pared by 7 bases and J by 0 bases, with 16 bases between. Germline V gene sequence: CDR1 MNHEY, CDR2 SVGEGT. The CDR3 DNA sequence: TGTGCCAGCAACCCCTGGCAGGGAGACTCTGGGGCCAACGTCCTGACTTTC. Translated: CASNPWQGDSGANVLTF.